What follows is one T cell receptor beta chain and its context. The antigen it binds to is not known. No base-level quality is on record; no much larger clone is a single base apart. Library prep was done by RT-PCR. The instrument given in TCRdb is Illumina HiSeq 2500. TCRdb reran the public reads through fastp at Q25 and MiXCR, keeping productive beta chains. Every CDR3 protein is listed once, alongside the most common genes and DNA of its rows. This sample lists about 620,000 distinct CDR3 sequences; about 11% were detected once. 11% of the sample is held by the ten biggest clonotypes. The germline V and J ends show losses of 4 bases and 7 bases respectively, and no gene match explains 5 bases of the junction. The CDR3 sequence holds 14 residues, the cysteine and phenylalanine included. CDR3 DNA is the only sequence kept; it has 42 bases, read in frame from the first base. CDR1 LGHNA and CDR2 YSLEER were looked up in the germline V gene.

The data are from a study of response to subunit inactivated influenza vaccine (dated by TCRdb to the late 2010s). About the investigation overall: Deep quantitative profiling of the T cell receptor repertoire was used in the study to follow responses to a trivalent subunit inactivated influenza vaccine.

Overall results and qualifications from the work: It was suggested by the authors that each seasonal influenza vaccination may recruit only a limited number of new T cells.

The same sample was also used in a study of T cells expressing NK-cell markers. The second study's paper adds: The TCR beta cDNA libraries were made using 5'RACE template switching, a step that added both a universal primer site and unique molecular identifiers. Fewer than ten donors provided sorted CD3+CD56+NKG2C+, CD3+CD56+NKG2C- and CD3+CD56-NKG2C+ T-cell subsets, whose TCR beta-chain repertoires were profiled. Seven of the eight sequenced donors were HCMV-seropositive and one was HCMV-seronegative. In several experiments an anti-gammadeltaTCR antibody was added to restrict sorting to alphabetaTCR-expressing T cells. In a handful of donors, the dominant CD3+CD56+NKG2C+ clonotypes were found to rank among the top 10 CD8+ clonotypes and to make up roughly 1.0-7.5% of CD8+ T cells. Those dominant clonotypes were again the most abundant among CD3+CD56-NKG2C+ cells in four donors, at about 28.3-60.1%. Whether the expanded NKG2C-expressing T cell clones were specific for HCMV antigens was left unclear. All eight donors whose samples were sequenced were randomly selected healthy volunteers, three of them men and five women. HCMV serostatus was determined by detecting HCMV-specific IgG in serum with a commercial ELISA kit. Peripheral blood mononuclear cells were isolated from blood by Ficoll density gradient centrifugation. For five or six donors, bulk peripheral blood T-cell repertoires were also sequenced from unsorted PBMC. Priming for cDNA synthesis came from the TCR beta constant segment, and two successive PCR amplification steps followed. Illumina HiSeq 2000/2500, MiSeq or NextSeq was used to sequence libraries as 2 x 150 bp reads. MIGEC was used to demultiplex reads and group reads by UMI, and MiTCR was used to assemble and quantify clonotypes. To remove erroneous sequences, TCR cDNA sequences were retained only when supported by two or more reads. The tcR package was used for downstream repertoire analysis, and clonotypes were matched across fractions by CDR3 nucleotide sequence plus V segment. Antigen specificity was annotated against VDJdb with VDJmatch, allowing one amino acid substitution in CDR3.

This receptor was identified in a man aged 45-65 years who received an inactivated influenza vaccine. Donor details come from another sample of the same person, matched by shared clones. Sequencing used PBMCs from blood, obtained on the day of vaccination. In this chain, TRBV4-3 is recombined with TRBJ2-2, with 8 middle bases fitting TRBD2. The nucleotides read TGCGCCAGCAGCCTCGGGAGGGGAGTCGGGGAGCTGTTTTTT. Translated, it reads CASSLGRGVGELFF.